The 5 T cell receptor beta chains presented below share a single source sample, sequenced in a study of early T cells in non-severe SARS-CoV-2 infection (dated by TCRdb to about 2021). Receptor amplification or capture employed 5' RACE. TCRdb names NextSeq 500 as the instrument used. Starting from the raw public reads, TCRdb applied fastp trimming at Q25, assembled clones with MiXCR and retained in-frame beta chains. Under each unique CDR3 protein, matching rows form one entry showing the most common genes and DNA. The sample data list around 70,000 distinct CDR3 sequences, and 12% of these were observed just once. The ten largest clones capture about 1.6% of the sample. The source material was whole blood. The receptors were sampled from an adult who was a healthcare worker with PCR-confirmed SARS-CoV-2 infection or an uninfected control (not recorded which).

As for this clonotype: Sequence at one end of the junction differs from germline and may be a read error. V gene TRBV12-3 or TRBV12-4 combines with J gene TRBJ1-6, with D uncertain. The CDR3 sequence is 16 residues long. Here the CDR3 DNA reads TGTGCCGGCAGTCCTAGGTTGGGGAGCTATAATTCACCCCTCCACTTT. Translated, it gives CAGSPRLGSYNSPLHF.

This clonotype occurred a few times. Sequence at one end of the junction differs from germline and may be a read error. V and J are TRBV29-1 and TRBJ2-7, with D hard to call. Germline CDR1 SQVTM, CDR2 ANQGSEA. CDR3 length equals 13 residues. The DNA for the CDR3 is TGCAGCGTTGATTGGGGAAAGGGCTACCAGCAGTACTTC. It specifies CSVDWGKGYQQYF.

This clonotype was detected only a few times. The CDR3 loop is CASSYSSGGYTF. The CDR3 DNA follows: TGTGCCAGCAGTTACTCTTCTGGGGGCTACACCTTC. The chain joins TRBV12-3 or TRBV12-4 to TRBJ1-2; no definite D call. This CDR3 comprises 12 residues. V was pared by 4 bases and J by 8 bases, with 11 bases between.

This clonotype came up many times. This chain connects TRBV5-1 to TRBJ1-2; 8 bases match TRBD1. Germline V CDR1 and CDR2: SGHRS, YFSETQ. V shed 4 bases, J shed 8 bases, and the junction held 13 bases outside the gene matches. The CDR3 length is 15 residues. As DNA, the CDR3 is TGCGCCAGCAGCCCCAGGGGGCGAGGCAGTAACGGCTACACCTTC. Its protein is CASSPRGRGSNGYTF.

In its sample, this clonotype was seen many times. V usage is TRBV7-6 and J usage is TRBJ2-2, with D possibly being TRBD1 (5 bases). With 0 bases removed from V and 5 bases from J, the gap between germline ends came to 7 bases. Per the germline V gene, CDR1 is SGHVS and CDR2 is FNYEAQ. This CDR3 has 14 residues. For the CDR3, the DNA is TGTGCCAGCAGCTTAGCTACAGGAACCGGGGAGCTGTTTTTT. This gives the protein CASSLATGTGELFF.